This is a list of T cell receptor beta chains from one sample in a study of blood T cells in healthy people across ages. TCRdb re-analysed the 5' RACE reads in MiXCR, keeping a single row per CDR3 protein. The sample contains about 780,000 distinct CDR3 sequences, 62% of which appear only once. The sample comprised blood. These receptors were taken from a man aged 25 to 40 in good health. CDR3s include the opening cysteine and the closing phenylalanine or tryptophan. The order of the fields is clone size, J gene, D gene, V gene, CDR3 DNA, CDR3 protein. A D gene is named only where the DNA matches it firmly. The size entry is marked missing in some rows and otherwise reads once, few, many or a size class.

>many|TRBJ2-7|-|TRBV29-1
TGCAGCGTTGGGGACACAGCCTACGAGCAGTACTTC
CSVGDTAYEQYF
>few|TRBJ2-1|TRBD2|TRBV27
TGTGCCAGTAGGAGGGGGCTAGCGGGGGGCCGCGAAAAAAGAGGATACAATGAGCAGTTCTTC
CASRRGLAGGREKRGYNEQFF
>few|TRBJ1-4|TRBD1|TRBV7-9
TGTGCCAGCACCCGAGGGGGCCCTAATGAAAAACTGTTTTTT
CASTRGGPNEKLFF
>-|TRBJ2-5|-|TRBV20-1
TGCAGTGCTAGAGATTGGCTGGAGATTCCGCTCCAAGAGACCCAGTACTTC
CSARDWLEIPLQETQYF
>-|TRBJ2-7|TRBD2|TRBV10-3
TGTGCCATCAGAGTCGCGGGGGGGTACGACGAGCAGTACTTC
CAIRVAGGYDEQYF
>-|TRBJ1-2|-|TRBV3-1
TGTGCCAGCAGCTACGCCTTGACTCACATCAACTATGGCTACACCTTC
CASSYALTHINYGYTF
>-|TRBJ1-2|TRBD1|TRBV5-1
TGCGCCAGCAGCTTGGTCCCCTCAGGGGGCGAAGGCTATGGCTACACCTTC
CASSLVPSGGEGYGYTF
>-|TRBJ2-2|-|TRBV29-1
TGCAGCGGGTGGGTCTCGAGCACCGGGGAGCTGTTTTTT
CSGWVSSTGELFF
>-|TRBJ2-1|TRBD2|TRBV7-9
TGTGCCAGCGACGCGGCGGTAGCGGGGGTCCCGCAGTTCTTC
CASDAAVAGVPQFF
>-|TRBJ2-1|TRBD2|TRBV4-2
TGTGCCAGCAGCCGACTAGCGGGGGGCTTTAATGAGCAGTTCTTC
CASSRLAGGFNEQFF
>few|TRBJ2-7|TRBD2|TRBV28
TGTGCCAGCAGTTCAAGTACTAGCGGGGGTTCTAAGGAGTACTTC
CASSSSTSGGSKEYF
>few|TRBJ1-5|-|TRBV7-2
TGTGCCAGCAGCGGGGGGATCCGAAATCAGCCCCAGCATTTT
CASSGGIRNQPQHF
>-|TRBJ2-3|-|TRBV7-2
TGTGCCAGCAGCTTTCTGTCGCGGGGCGCAGATACGCAGTATTTT
CASSFLSRGADTQYF
>-|TRBJ1-2|-|TRBV10-3
TGTGCCATCAGCGAGTCCGAGGGGGTAACTAACTATGGCTACACCTTC
CAISESEGVTNYGYTF
>-|TRBJ2-7|-|TRBV11-2
TGTGCCAGCAGCTTTGGCCCCCCAAGGGGCTACGAGCAGTACTTC
CASSFGPPRGYEQYF
>few|TRBJ2-7|TRBD1|TRBV9
TGTGCCAGCAGCCCCCGGGACAGGGCTCTCTACGAGCAGTACTTC
CASSPRDRALYEQYF
>-|TRBJ1-2|-|TRBV28
TGTGCCAGCAGTTTATTCGACAGCGACTATGGCTACACCTTC
CASSLFDSDYGYTF
>-|TRBJ2-1|-|TRBV7-2
TGTGCCAGCAGCTTAGTTGCAGGGGAGCAGTTCTTC
CASSLVAGEQFF
>-|TRBJ2-7|-|TRBV6-2/TRBV6-3
TGTGCCAGCAACCAGGGACAGCGGGGCGAGCAGTACTTC
CASNQGQRGEQYF
>-|TRBJ1-4|-|TRBV7-2
TGTGCCAGCAGCTTAATCCAAAGCTGGGGGGAAAAACTGTTTTTT
CASSLIQSWGEKLFF
>few|TRBJ2-1|-|TRBV10-3
TGTGCCATCAGTGACCTAGCGTCGGGCAATGAGCAGTTCTTC
CAISDLASGNEQFF
>few|TRBJ2-5|TRBD1|TRBV5-6
TGTGCCAGCAGCTTGCTGGCAGGGGGCACGAAGACCCAGTACTTC
CASSLLAGGTKTQYF
>-|TRBJ2-6|-|TRBV25-1
TGTGCCAGCAGTGGAAGGACACTGCACTTATCTGGGGCCAACGTCCTGACTTTC
CASSGRTLHLSGANVLTF
>-|TRBJ1-2|-|TRBV4-2
TGTGCCAGCAGCCAAGACAGGGGAGAAATTGGCTACACCTTC
CASSQDRGEIGYTF
>-|TRBJ2-5|TRBD1|TRBV12-3/TRBV12-4
TGTGCCAGCAGCCTCGACAGGGGTTTTCGGGAGACCCAGTACTTC
CASSLDRGFRETQYF
>-|TRBJ1-2|-|TRBV4-2
TGTGCCAGCAGCCCACTCGGGGGGGACTATGGCTACACCTTC
CASSPLGGDYGYTF
>-|TRBJ1-5|-|TRBV6-2/TRBV6-3
TGTGCCAGCAGTTCCCTGGACTTTGATCAGCCCCAGCATTTT
CASSSLDFDQPQHF
>-|TRBJ1-6|-|TRBV20-1
TGCAGTGCTAGAGATTTGGACCAGAACCCGCTGATAAATTCACCCCTCCACTTT
CSARDLDQNPLINSPLHF
>many|TRBJ2-7|TRBD2|TRBV7-2
TGTGCCAGCAGCTTACCGGGACTAGCGGGGGGGAGGGAGCAGTACTTC
CASSLPGLAGGREQYF